One sample yielded the 13 T cell receptor beta chains listed below, sequenced in a study of shared clonotypes between healthy human individuals. Using immunoSEQ multiplex PCR, the repertoire was profiled, and TCRdb retains in-frame clones only, with some absent. The top ten clones hold approximately 0.13% of a sample with 2 million to 2.5 million clones, more than 90% of them seen once. Sequenced input: naive CD4+ T cells sorted from blood. Subset indicated: CD45RA+ positively selected. These receptor sequences come from a man younger than 30 in good health.

The chain recombines TRBV7-2 with TRBJ2-3; D is undetermined. The CDR3 has 18 amino acids. With 7 bases removed from V and 3 bases from J, the gap between germline ends came to 26 bases. Germline CDR1 and CDR2: SGHTA and FQGNSA. CDR3 loop: CASTFPTFEVQRTDTQYF. CDR3 DNA: TGTGCCAGCACATTCCCGACATTTGAGGTTCAAAGGACAGATACGCAGTATTTT.

This clone was detected once. The rearrangement links TRBV6-5 to TRBJ2-2, with TRBD1 identical over 9 bases. CDR1 and CDR2 (germline): MNHEY, SVGAGI. This CDR3 has 15 amino acids. J was trimmed by 6 bases and V by 8 bases; bases with no gene match: 10. Written as DNA, the CDR3 is TGTGCCAGCCGAATTCCGGGACAGGGTTCCGGGGAGCTGTTTTTT. This codes for CASRIPGQGSGELFF.

This chain connects TRBV19 to TRBJ2-3, with 8 bases fitting TRBD2. The germline gives CDR1 LNHDA, CDR2 SQIVND (reference sequence). The CDR3 totals 15 residues. The ends lost 5 bases at V and 6 bases at J; junction bases unmatched: 10. CDR3 protein: CASSREHRLADTQYF. The CDR3 DNA reads TGTGCCAGTAGTCGGGAGCATCGACTAGCGGATACGCAGTATTTT.

The CDR3 protein is CASSLPTGLYGYTF. In nucleotides, the CDR3 is TGTGCCAGCAGCTTACCGACAGGGCTATATGGCTACACCTTC. V usage is TRBV5-6 and J usage is TRBJ1-2; 7 bases line up with TRBD1. Germline V gene sequence: CDR1 SGHDT, CDR2 YYEEEE. CDR3 length: 14 residues. V shed 2 bases and J 5 bases; nucleotides not matched to a gene: 6.

This chain joins TRBV19 and TRBJ1-2; the D gene is possibly TRBD1 (5 bases). Germline CDR1 LNHDA, CDR2 SQIVND (reference sequence). This CDR3 comprises 14 residues. The V end was cut by 2 bases, the J end by 4 bases, with 11 bases between. The CDR3 loop is CASSIQEGPYGYTF. Written as DNA, the CDR3 is TGTGCCAGTAGTATACAAGAGGGACCCTATGGCTACACCTTC.

In this sample, this clone turned up once. Distinct nucleotide sequences in the sample also encode this CDR3. V and J are TRBV15 and TRBJ2-1, with 10 bases aligning to TRBD2. Germline V gene sequence: CDR1 LNHNV, CDR2 YYDKDF (reference sequence). The CDR3 sequence is 16 residues long. With 1 base clipped from V and 4 bases from J, the junction kept 4 bases outside the gene matches. The DNA of the CDR3 is TGTGCCACCAGCAGAGGGACTAGCGGAGGATACAATGAGCAGTTCTTC. Translated: CATSRGTSGGYNEQFF.

The J gene is TRBJ1-5, the V gene TRBV28; 9 bases map to TRBD1. Germline CDR1 reads MDHEN; CDR2 reads SYDVKM. After removal of 5 bases from V and 1 base from J, the junction contained 6 bases not matched to a gene. The CDR3 loop spans 16 amino acids. Here the CDR3 DNA reads TGTGCCAGCAGTCCGGGGACAGGGATGAGCAATCAGCCCCAGCATTTT. This gives the protein CASSPGTGMSNQPQHF.

The CDR3 DNA is TGTGCCATCAGTGCACAGGGGGACGGGGAGCTGTTTTTT. This encodes CAISAQGDGELFF. This rearrangement joins TRBV10-3 to TRBJ2-2; 8 nucleotides line up with TRBD1. This CDR3 is built from 13 residues. The germline CDR1 and CDR2 sequences are ENHRY and SYGVKD. V was clipped by 4 bases and J by 7 bases; unmatched bases: 2.

This clone appeared once. V gene TRBV28 combines with J gene TRBJ2-7; 7 nucleotides line up with TRBD2. The CDR3 is 16 amino acids. CDR1 is MDHEN and CDR2 is SYDVKM in the germline V gene. With 0 bases clipped from V and 0 bases from J, the junction kept 5 bases outside the gene matches. The CDR3 here is CASSLWLAASSYEQYF. DNA for the CDR3: TGTGCCAGCAGTTTATGGCTAGCGGCGAGCTCCTACGAGCAGTACTTC.

The chain has TRBV28 and TRBJ1-2, with a tentative D call TRBD1 (6 bases). CDR1 MDHEN and CDR2 SYDVKM come from the germline V gene. The CDR3 contains 17 residues. Trimming removed 4 bases at V and 0 bases at J, with 18 bases between. The CDR3 loop reads CASSSPQTGAANYGYTF. In DNA, the CDR3 is TGTGCCAGCAGTTCCCCCCAGACGGGGGCAGCTAACTATGGCTACACCTTC.

The CDR3 DNA is TGTGCCAGCAGTAGTCCAGGGAACAATCAGCCCCAGCATTTT. It specifies CASSSPGNNQPQHF. The chain couples TRBV6-5 to TRBJ1-5, with D possibly being TRBD1 (5 bases). With 5 bases removed from V and 3 bases from J, the gap between germline ends came to 11 bases. This CDR3 comprises 14 residues. CDR1 and CDR2 from the germline V gene are MNHEY and SVGAGI.

The chain has TRBV2 and TRBJ2-7; D possibly corresponds to TRBD2 (6 bases). The CDR3 length is 15 residues. The ends were cut back, 3 bases at V and 0 bases at J, with 12 bases in the middle. The germline V gene has CDR1 SNHLY and CDR2 FYNNEI. CDR3 sequence (DNA): TGTGCCAGCAGTGAGGGGAGGTCTAGCTCCTACGAGCAGTACTTC. Encoded protein: CASSEGRSSSYEQYF.

The V call is TRBV7-8, the J call TRBJ2-3; 9 bases fit TRBD2. Germline CDR1 reads SGHVS; CDR2 reads FQNEAQ. V lost 2 bases to trimming and J lost 3 bases; unmatched junction nucleotides: 6. This CDR3 has 16 residues. CDR3 region: CASSLLAGIYTDTQYF. The CDR3, as DNA: TGTGCCAGCAGCTTACTAGCGGGGATTTATACAGATACGCAGTATTTT.